Following are 11 T cell receptor beta chains from one sample sequenced in a study of CD4 T cells in relation to SARS-CoV-2 and coronaviruses. The unexposed donors gave CD4+ T cells in about 2011-2018, prior to COVID-19. After around nine days of culture, CD4+ T cells were isolated. The method was immunoSEQ multiplex PCR; TCRdb's version includes in-frame clones alone and lacks a portion of them. Of about 30,000 clones listed, around three quarters are singletons. These TCRs' antigens remain unknown. What was sequenced was CD4+ T cells from PBMCs, cultured in vitro. The source of these receptors is a human donor in good health.

The chain has TRBV12-3 or TRBV12-4 and TRBJ2-3; D gene ambiguous. The CDR3 is made up of 12 amino acids. Trimming cost V 3 bases and J 2 bases, with 3 bases left between them. The CDR3 region is CASSFSTDTQYF. For the CDR3, the DNA is TGTGCCAGCAGTTTTTCCACAGATACGCAGTATTTT.

In nucleotides, the CDR3 is TGTGCCAGCAGTGGAACAGGGAACGAAAAACTGTTTTTT. This encodes CASSGTGNEKLFF. The V and J genes are TRBV2 and TRBJ1-4; perhaps TRBD1 as D (6 bases). Trimming removed 4 bases at V and 8 bases at J, with 11 bases between. The CDR3 runs to 13 residues. The germline CDR1 and CDR2 sequences are SNHLY and FYNNEI.

This clone was picked up a small number of times. This chain links TRBV7-9 with TRBJ2-2, with a possible D match to TRBD1 (6 bases). The germline V and J ends were trimmed by 5 bases and 0 bases, with 16 bases remaining between them. Germline CDR1 reads SEHNR; CDR2 reads FQNEAQ (reference sequence). The CDR3 covers 17 residues. CDR3 DNA sequence: TGTGCCAGCAGCACGACTTCCGGGACATCGAACACCGGGGAGCTGTTTTTT. Translated, it gives CASSTTSGTSNTGELFF.

V and J are TRBV7-2 and TRBJ1-5; 7 bases align to TRBD1. The junction had 4 bases not matched to a gene; V was cut back by 5 bases and J by 3 bases. The CDR3 consists of 14 residues. From germline, CDR1 is SGHTA and CDR2 FQGNSA. The CDR3 sequence is CASSQGTDNQPQHF. Written as DNA, the CDR3 is TGTGCCAGCAGCCAAGGGACAGACAATCAGCCCCAGCATTTT.

V is TRBV7-2 and J is TRBJ1-2, with D possibly TRBD1 on 6 matching bases. V was clipped by 5 bases and J by 3 bases, with 10 bases between them. The germline V gene encodes CDR1 SGHTA and CDR2 FQGNSA. This CDR3 has 13 residues. CDR3 sequence (DNA): TGTGCCAGCAGCATAGGGGGGGACTATGGCTACACCTTC. Its protein product is CASSIGGDYGYTF.

This clone was recorded once. CDR3 in amino acids: CSATGLDTQYF. CDR3 nucleotides: TGCAGCGCAACAGGGCTAGATACGCAGTATTTT. The chain joins TRBV29-1 to TRBJ2-3; D may be TRBD1 (6 bases). The germline CDR1 and CDR2 sequences are SQVTM and ANQGSEA. The ends were cut back, 7 bases at V and 5 bases at J, with 10 bases in the middle. The CDR3 length is 11 residues.

The chain has TRBV7-7 and TRBJ2-2, with a tentative D call TRBD1 (6 bases). V lost 5 bases and J lost 6, with 13 bases in between. The CDR3 covers 14 residues. CDR1 is SSHAT, CDR2 FNYEAQ, per germline (reference sequence). CDR3 nucleotide sequence: TGTGCCAGCAGCGTATCAGGACAGCCCGGGGAGCTGTTTTTT. Translating it yields CASSVSGQPGELFF.

The rearrangement links TRBV9 to TRBJ2-7, with 10 positions matching TRBD2. The J segment lost 9 bases and the V segment lost 0 bases, leaving 6 bases of the junction unmatched. The V gene's germline CDR1 is SGDLS and CDR2 YYNGEE. The CDR3 covers 14 residues. The CDR3 DNA reads TGTGCCAGCAGCGTAGGCGCTAGCGGGAGCGGGCAGTACTTC. Translation gives CASSVGASGSGQYF.

The chain uses TRBV7-2 and TRBJ2-1, with TRBD2 matching over 13 bases. The V gene's germline CDR1 is SGHTA and CDR2 FQGNSA. The trim removed 4 bases at V and 8 bases at J, leaving 2 bases unmatched. The CDR3 has 14 amino acids. CDR3 nucleotide sequence: TGTGCCAGCAGCTGGACTAGCGGGAGACATGAGCAGTTCTTC. It is translated as CASSWTSGRHEQFF. The whole variable domain, remainder taken from reference TRBV7-2 and TRBJ2-1, is GAGVSQSPSNKVTEKGKDVELRCDPISGHTALYWYRQSLGQGLEFLIYFQGNSAPDKSGLPSDRFSAERTGGSVSTLTIQRTQQEDSAVYLCASSWTSGRHEQFFGPGTRLTVL.

This clone was observed once. V usage is TRBV6-5 and J usage is TRBJ2-5, with 8 bases aligning to TRBD1. Trimming removed 2 bases from V and 4 bases from J; junction bases left unmatched: 3. Germline V gives CDR1 MNHEY, CDR2 SVGAGI. The CDR3 consists of 14 residues. The CDR3 spells CASSYPGGRETQYF. In DNA, the CDR3 is TGTGCCAGCAGTTACCCAGGGGGCAGAGAGACCCAGTACTTC.

The sample holds a few counts of this clone. The V gene is TRBV9, the J gene TRBJ1-5; D unclear. Trimming took off 0 bases at V and 9 bases at J, with 13 bases between the two ends. Per germline, CDR1 SGDLS and CDR2 YYNGEE. The CDR3 loop spans 14 amino acids. CDR3 in DNA: TGTGCCAGCAGCGTAGAACCCACCTTACCGCCCCAGCATTTT. Translated: CASSVEPTLPPQHF.